A single sample gave rise to the 5 T cell receptor beta chains below, sequenced in a study of blood T cell repertoires in COVID-19. Assay: immunoSEQ multiplex PCR; the TCRdb copy retains only in-frame clones and omits some. The data contain around 250,000 clones, approximately 91% of them singletons. Material: peripheral blood. These TCRs come from a human donor in a cohort sampled during active COVID-19.

The V call is TRBV7-9, the J call TRBJ2-3; 8 nucleotides agree with TRBD2. Germline CDR1 is SEHNR and CDR2 is FQNEAQ (reference sequence). The CDR3 extends over 14 amino acids. V was pared by 5 bases and J by 6 bases, with 7 bases of the junction left unmatched. The CDR3 loop reads CASSLGLAGDTQYF. In DNA form, the CDR3 reads TGTGCCAGCAGCCTCGGACTAGCAGGTGATACGCAGTATTTT.

CDR3 sequence reads: CAWRTGQSGANVLTF. As DNA, the CDR3 is TGTGCCTGGAGAACAGGGCAATCTGGGGCCAACGTCCTGACTTTC. The rearrangement links TRBV30 to TRBJ2-6; possible D gene TRBD1, 6 bases. Trimming shortened V by 3 bases and J by 1 base, and 10 bases separated the two germline ends. Per the germline V gene, CDR1 is GTSNPN and CDR2 is SVGIG (reference sequence). The CDR3 contains 15 residues.

The chain recombines TRBV4-3 with TRBJ2-4, with 7 bases fitting TRBD2. The CDR3 is 16 residues long. Germline V lookup: CDR1 LGHNA, CDR2 YSLEER. After removal of 1 base from V and 0 bases from J, the junction contained 3 bases not matched to a gene. CDR3 residues: CASSQVPGGAKNIQYF. The CDR3 DNA is TGCGCCAGCAGCCAAGTTCCGGGGGGAGCCAAAAACATTCAGTACTTC.

This sequence joins TRBV6-5 and TRBJ1-2; D possibly corresponds to TRBD1 (5 bases). The ends were cut back, 3 bases at V and 7 bases at J, with 21 bases in the middle. CDR1 is MNHEY and CDR2 is SVGAGI in the germline V gene. This CDR3 is built from 16 residues. The CDR3 loop reads CASSYSGQWGRSGYTF. DNA for the CDR3: TGTGCCAGCAGTTATTCAGGCCAATGGGGCCGTAGTGGCTACACCTTC.

The chain joins TRBV9 to TRBJ1-1; 10 bases are shared with TRBD1. Germline assignment: CDR1 SGDLS and CDR2 YYNGEE. V gave up 4 bases and J gave up 4 bases; unmatched junction bases: 7. The CDR3 has 15 residues. In DNA, the CDR3 is TGTGCCAGCAGCCCCAGGACAGGGGGTGGCACTGAAGCTTTCTTT. This gives the protein CASSPRTGGGTEAFF.